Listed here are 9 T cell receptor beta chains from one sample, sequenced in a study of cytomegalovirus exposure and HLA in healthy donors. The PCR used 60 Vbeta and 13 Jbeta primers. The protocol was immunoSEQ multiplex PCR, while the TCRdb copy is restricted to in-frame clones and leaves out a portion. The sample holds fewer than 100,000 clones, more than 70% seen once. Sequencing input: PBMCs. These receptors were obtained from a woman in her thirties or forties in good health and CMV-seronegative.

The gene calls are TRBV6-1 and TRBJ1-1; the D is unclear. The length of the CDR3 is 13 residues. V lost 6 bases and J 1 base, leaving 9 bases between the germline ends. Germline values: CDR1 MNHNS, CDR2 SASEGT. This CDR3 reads CASRAQANTEAFF. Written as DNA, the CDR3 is TGTGCCAGCAGGGCGCAGGCGAACACTGAAGCTTTCTTT.

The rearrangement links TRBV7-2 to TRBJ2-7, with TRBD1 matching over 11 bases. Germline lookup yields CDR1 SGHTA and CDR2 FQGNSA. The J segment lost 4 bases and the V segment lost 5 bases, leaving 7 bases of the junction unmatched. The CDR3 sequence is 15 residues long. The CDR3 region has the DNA TGTGCCAGCAGCGAAGGACAGGGGGCTGTGTACGAGCAGTACTTC. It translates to CASSEGQGAVYEQYF.

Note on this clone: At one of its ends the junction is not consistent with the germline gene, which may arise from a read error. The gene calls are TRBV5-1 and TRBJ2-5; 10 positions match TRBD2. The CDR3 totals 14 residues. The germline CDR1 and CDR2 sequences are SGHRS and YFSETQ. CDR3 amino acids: CASSLAGARETQYF. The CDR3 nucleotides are TGCGCGAGCAGCCTAGCGGGGGCTCGGGAGACCCAGTACTTC. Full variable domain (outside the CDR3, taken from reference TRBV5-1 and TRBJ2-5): KAGVTQTPRYLIKTRGQQVTLSCSPISGHRSVSWYQQTPGQGLQFLFEYFSETQRNKGNFPGRFSGRQFSNSRSEMNVSTLELGDSALYLCASSLAGARETQYFGPGTRLLVL.

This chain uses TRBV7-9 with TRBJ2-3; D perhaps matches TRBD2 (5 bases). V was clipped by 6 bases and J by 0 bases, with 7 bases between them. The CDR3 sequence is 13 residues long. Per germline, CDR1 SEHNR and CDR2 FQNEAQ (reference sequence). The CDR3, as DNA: TGTGCCAGCAGGGAGGATAGCACAGATACGCAGTATTTT. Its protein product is CASREDSTDTQYF.

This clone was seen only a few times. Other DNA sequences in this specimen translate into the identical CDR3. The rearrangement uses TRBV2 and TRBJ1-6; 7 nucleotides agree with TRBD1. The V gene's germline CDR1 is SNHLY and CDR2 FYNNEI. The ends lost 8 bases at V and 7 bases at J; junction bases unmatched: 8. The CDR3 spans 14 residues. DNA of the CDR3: TGTGCCAGCCGAGACAGGGTATCCAATTCACCCCTCCACTTT. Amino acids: CASRDRVSNSPLHF.

The CDR3 DNA follows: TGTGCCAGCAGCCAGCCGCAGGGTGGGGTGCAGGGCTACACCTTC. Its translation is CASSQPQGGVQGYTF. This chain uses TRBV6-6 with TRBJ1-2; tentatively, D is TRBD1 (5 bases). Germline V gene lookup returns CDR1 MNHNY and CDR2 SVGAGI (reference sequence). Trimming took 6 bases from V and 8 from J, leaving 22 bases between them. The CDR3 has 15 residues.

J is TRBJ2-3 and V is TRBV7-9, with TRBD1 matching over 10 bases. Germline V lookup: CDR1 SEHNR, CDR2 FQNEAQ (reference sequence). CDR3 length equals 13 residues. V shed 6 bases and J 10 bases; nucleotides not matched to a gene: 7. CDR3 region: CASSQTGGTPQYF. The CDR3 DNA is TGTGCCAGCAGTCAGACAGGGGGCACTCCGCAGTATTTT.

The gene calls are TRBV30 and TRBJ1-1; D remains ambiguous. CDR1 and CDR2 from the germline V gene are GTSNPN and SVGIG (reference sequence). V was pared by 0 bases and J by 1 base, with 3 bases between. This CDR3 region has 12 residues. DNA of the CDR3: TGTGCCTGGAGTGTTCGGAACACTGAAGCTTTCTTT. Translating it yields CAWSVRNTEAFF. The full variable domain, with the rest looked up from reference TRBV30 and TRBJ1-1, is SQTIHQWPATLVQPVGSPLSLECTVEGTSNPNLYWYRQAAGRGLQLLFYSVGIGQISSEVPQNLSASRPQDRQFILSSKKLLLSDSGFYLCAWSVRNTEAFFGQGTRLTVV.

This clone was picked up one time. CDR3 in amino acids: CASSRDRGNTEAFF. The CDR3, as DNA: TGTGCCAGCTCACGTGACAGGGGGAACACTGAAGCTTTCTTT. The chain recombines TRBV18 with TRBJ1-1; 8 bases are a match to TRBD1. J lost 1 base, V lost 4 bases, and 2 bases had no gene match. The CDR3 loop spans 14 amino acids. Looked up from germline, CDR1 is KGHSH and CDR2 is LQKENI.